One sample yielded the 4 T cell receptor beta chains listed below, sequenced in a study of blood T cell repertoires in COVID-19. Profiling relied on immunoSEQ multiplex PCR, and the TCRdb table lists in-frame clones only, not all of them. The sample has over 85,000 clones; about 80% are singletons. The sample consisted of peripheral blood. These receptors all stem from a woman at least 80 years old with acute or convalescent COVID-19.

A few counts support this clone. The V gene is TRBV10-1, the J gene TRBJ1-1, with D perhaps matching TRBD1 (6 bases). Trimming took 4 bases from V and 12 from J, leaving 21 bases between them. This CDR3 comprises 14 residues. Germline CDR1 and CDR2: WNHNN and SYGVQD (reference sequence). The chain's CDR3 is CASSGSGGGQRTFF. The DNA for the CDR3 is TGCGCCAGCAGTGGAAGTGGTGGGGGCCAGCGAACTTTCTTT.

CDR3 sequence (DNA): TGTGCCAGCTCATCGGACAGGGTCGTCGGGGAGCTGTTTTTT. It is translated as CASSSDRVVGELFF. J is TRBJ2-2 and V is TRBV18; 8 bases fit TRBD1. From germline, CDR1 is KGHSH and CDR2 LQKENI. The CDR3 runs 14 residues. Trimming removed 5 bases from V and 7 bases from J; junction bases left unmatched: 6.

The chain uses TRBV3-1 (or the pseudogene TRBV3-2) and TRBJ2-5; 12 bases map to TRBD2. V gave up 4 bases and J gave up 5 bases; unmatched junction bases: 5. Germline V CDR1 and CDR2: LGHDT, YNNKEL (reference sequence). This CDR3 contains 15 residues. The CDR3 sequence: CASSLGGTSGETQYF. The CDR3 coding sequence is TGTGCCAGCAGCCTTGGTGGGACTAGCGGGGAGACCCAGTACTTC.

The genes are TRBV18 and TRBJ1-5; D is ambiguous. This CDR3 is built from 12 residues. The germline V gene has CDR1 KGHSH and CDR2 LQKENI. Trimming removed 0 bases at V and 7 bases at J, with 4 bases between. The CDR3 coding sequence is TGTGCCAGCTCACCACCGGCCCAGCCCCAGCATTTT. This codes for CASSPPAQPQHF.